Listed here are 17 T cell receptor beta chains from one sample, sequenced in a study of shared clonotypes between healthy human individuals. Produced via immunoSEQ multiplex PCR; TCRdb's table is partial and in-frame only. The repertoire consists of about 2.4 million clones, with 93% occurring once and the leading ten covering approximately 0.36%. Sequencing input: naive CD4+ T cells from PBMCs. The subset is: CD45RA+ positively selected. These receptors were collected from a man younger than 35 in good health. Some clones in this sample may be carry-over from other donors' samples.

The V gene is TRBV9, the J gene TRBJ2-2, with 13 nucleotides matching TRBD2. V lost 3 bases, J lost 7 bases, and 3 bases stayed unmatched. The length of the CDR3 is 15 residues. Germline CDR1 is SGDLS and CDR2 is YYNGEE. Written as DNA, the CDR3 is TGTGCCAGCAGCGCTCGGACTAGCGGGAGCGGGGAGCTGTTTTTT. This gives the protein CASSARTSGSGELFF.

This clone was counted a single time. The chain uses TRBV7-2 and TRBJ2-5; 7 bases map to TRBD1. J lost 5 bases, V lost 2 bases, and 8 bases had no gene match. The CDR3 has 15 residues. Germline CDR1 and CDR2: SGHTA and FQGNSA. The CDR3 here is CASSLIVTGMETQYF. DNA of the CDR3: TGTGCCAGCAGCTTAATCGTGACAGGGATGGAGACCCAGTACTTC. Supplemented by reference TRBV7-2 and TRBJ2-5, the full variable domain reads GAGVSQSPSNKVTEKGKDVELRCDPISGHTALYWYRQSLGQGLEFLIYFQGNSAPDKSGLPSDRFSAERTGGSVSTLTIQRTQQEDSAVYLCASSLIVTGMETQYFGPGTRLLVL.

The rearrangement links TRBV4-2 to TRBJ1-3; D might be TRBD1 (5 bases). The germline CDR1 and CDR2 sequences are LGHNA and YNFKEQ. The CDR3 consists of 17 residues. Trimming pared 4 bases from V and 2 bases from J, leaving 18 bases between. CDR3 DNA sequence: TGTGCCAGCAGCCTCTCACAGGTCCTGGGGCCTGGAAACACCATATATTTT. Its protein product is CASSLSQVLGPGNTIYF.

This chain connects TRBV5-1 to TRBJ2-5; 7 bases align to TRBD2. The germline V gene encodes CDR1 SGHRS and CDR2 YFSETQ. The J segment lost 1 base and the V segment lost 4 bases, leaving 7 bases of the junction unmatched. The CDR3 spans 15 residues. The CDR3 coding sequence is TGCGCCAGCAGCACCGGGACTACTACCCAAGAGACCCAGTACTTC. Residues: CASSTGTTTQETQYF.

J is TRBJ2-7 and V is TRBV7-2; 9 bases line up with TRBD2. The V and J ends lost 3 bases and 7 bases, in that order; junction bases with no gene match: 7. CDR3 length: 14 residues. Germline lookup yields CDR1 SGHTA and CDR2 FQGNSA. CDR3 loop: CASSFSGLAGEQYF. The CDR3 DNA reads TGTGCCAGCAGCTTTAGCGGCCTAGCGGGGGAGCAGTACTTC. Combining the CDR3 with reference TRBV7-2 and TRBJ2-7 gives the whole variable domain GAGVSQSPSNKVTEKGKDVELRCDPISGHTALYWYRQSLGQGLEFLIYFQGNSAPDKSGLPSDRFSAERTGGSVSTLTIQRTQQEDSAVYLCASSFSGLAGEQYFGPGTRLTVT.

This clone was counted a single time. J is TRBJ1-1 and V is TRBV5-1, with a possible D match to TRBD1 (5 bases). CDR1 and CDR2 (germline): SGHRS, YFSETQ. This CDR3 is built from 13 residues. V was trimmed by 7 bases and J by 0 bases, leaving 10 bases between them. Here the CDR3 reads CASRDPMNTEAFF. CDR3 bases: TGCGCCAGCCGGGACCCGATGAACACTGAAGCTTTCTTT.

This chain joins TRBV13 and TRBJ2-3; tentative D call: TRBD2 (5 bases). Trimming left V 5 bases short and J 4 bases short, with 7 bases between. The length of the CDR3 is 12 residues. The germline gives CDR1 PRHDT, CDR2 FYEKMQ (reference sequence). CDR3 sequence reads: CASSTEADTQYF. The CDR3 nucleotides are TGTGCCAGCAGCACGGAGGCAGATACGCAGTATTTT.

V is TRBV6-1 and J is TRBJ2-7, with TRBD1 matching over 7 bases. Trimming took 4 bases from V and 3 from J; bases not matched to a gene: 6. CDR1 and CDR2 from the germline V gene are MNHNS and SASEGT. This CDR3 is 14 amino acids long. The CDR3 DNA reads TGTGCCAGCAGTGGCCGGGACAGCGGCTACGAGCAGTACTTC. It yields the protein CASSGRDSGYEQYF.

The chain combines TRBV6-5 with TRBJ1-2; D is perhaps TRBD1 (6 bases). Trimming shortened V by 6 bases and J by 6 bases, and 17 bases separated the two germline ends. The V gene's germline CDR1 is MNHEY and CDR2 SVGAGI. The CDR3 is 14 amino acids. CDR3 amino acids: CASRTPGTLNGYTF. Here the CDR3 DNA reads TGTGCCAGCAGGACCCCCGGGACATTGAATGGCTACACCTTC.

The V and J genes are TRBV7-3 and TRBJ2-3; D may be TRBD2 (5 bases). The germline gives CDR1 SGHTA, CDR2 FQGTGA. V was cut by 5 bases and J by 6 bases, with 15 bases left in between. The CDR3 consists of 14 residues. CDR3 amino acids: CASSPGLSVDTQYF. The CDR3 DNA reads TGTGCCAGCAGCCCAGGACTGTCTGTTGATACGCAGTATTTT.

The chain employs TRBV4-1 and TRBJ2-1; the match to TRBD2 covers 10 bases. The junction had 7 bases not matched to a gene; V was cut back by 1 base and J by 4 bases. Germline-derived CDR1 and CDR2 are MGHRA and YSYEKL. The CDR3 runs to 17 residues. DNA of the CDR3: TGCGCCAGCAGCCAAGTTTACGAGACTAGCGGGTACAATGAGCAGTTCTTC. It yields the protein CASSQVYETSGYNEQFF.

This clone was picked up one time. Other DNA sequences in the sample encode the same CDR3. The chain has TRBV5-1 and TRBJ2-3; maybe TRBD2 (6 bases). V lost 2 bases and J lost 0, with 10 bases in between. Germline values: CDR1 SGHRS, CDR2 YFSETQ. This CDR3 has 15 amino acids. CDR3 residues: CASSFGLPSTDTQYF. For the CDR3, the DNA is TGCGCCAGCAGCTTCGGACTACCTAGCACAGATACGCAGTATTTT.

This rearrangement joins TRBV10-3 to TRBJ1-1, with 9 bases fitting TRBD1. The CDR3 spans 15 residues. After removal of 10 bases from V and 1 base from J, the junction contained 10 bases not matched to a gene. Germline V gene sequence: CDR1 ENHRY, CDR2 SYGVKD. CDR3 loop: CATLIPGQGNTEAFF. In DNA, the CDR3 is TGTGCCACCCTAATACCGGGACAGGGGAACACTGAAGCTTTCTTT.

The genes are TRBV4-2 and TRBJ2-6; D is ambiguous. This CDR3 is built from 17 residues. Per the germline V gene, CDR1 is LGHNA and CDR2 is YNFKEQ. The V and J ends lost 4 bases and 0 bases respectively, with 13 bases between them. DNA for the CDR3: TGTGCCAGCAGCCCAATTGGACCTACCTCTGGGGCCAACGTCCTGACTTTC. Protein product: CASSPIGPTSGANVLTF.

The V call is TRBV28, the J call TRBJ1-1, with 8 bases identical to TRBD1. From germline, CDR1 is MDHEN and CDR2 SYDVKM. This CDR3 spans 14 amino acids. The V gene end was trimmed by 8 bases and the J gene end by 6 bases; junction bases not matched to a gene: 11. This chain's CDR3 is CASGQGPSMPEAFF. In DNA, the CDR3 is TGTGCCAGCGGACAGGGCCCGAGCATGCCTGAAGCTTTCTTT.

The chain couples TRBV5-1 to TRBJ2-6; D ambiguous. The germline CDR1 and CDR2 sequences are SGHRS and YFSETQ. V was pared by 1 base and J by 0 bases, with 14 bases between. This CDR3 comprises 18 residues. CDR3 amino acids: CASSLSGRSDSGANVLTF. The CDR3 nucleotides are TGCGCCAGCAGCTTGTCCGGCAGGTCCGACTCTGGGGCCAACGTCCTGACTTTC.

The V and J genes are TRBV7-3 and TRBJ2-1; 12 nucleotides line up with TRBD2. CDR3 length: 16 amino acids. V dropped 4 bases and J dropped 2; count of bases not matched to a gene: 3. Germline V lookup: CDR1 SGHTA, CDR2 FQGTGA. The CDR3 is CASSSSSGRAYNEQFF. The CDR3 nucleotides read TGTGCCAGCAGCTCCTCTAGCGGGAGGGCCTACAATGAGCAGTTCTTC.